This T cell receptor (beta chain) was sequenced for a study of blood T cell repertoires in COVID-19. Study-level background: PBMCs, B-cell-depleted T cells, or T cells were the source of the cDNA or gDNA that made up the material.

Measured with immunoSEQ multiplex PCR; TCRdb has only the in-frame clones, and not every one. Among around 150,000 clones listed, 80% were seen once. The receptor was isolated from a man aged 40-55 years who had recovered from COVID-19. Sequenced material: PBMCs or T cells enriched from blood (not recorded which).

The CDR3 coding sequence is TGTGCCAGCAGCTTAAGCACTGGTCCCAATCAGCCCCAGCATTTT. Its translation: CASSLSTGPNQPQHF. The gene calls are TRBV7-8 and TRBJ1-5; no clear D gene. The germline V gene encodes CDR1 SGHVS and CDR2 FQNEAQ. The CDR3 length is 15 residues. Trimming pared 2 bases from V and 3 bases from J, leaving 11 bases between.